These T cell receptor beta chains were read from a single sample in a study of blood T cell repertoires in COVID-19. The method was immunoSEQ multiplex PCR; TCRdb's version includes in-frame clones alone and lacks a portion of them. This table holds under 250,000 clones, 88% found once. The sequencing sample was made of peripheral blood. Source of these receptors: a man aged 50 or older with COVID-19, enrolled during active disease. CDR3s include the opening cysteine and the closing phenylalanine or tryptophan. A D gene is named only where the DNA matches it firmly. A row's size may be missing; if present it is once, few, many or a size class.

V: TRBV18; size: -; D: TRBD2; J: TRBJ2-7; DNA: TGTGCCAGCTCCCAACTACCCGGGACTAGCGGGAGGAGTGGCTACGAGCAGTACTTC; CDR3: CASSQLPGTSGRSGYEQYF
V: TRBV19; size: -; D: -; J: TRBJ2-7; DNA: TGTGCCAGTTCGACTTCAGGGGTAAACTCCTACGAGCAGTACTTC; CDR3: CASSTSGVNSYEQYF
V: TRBV5-1; size: -; D: -; J: TRBJ2-3; DNA: TGCGCCAGCAGCTTGGACAGCCGAACCACAGATACGCAGTATTTT; CDR3: CASSLDSRTTDTQYF
V: TRBV21-1; size: -; D: -; J: TRBJ1-4; DNA: TGTGCCAGCAGCGGGTGCGGGAATGAAAAACTGTTTTTT; CDR3: CASSGCGNEKLFF
V: TRBV7-9; size: -; D: -; J: TRBJ1-2; DNA: TGTGCCAGCAGCTCCACAGGGTTTGGCTACACCTTC; CDR3: CASSSTGFGYTF
V: TRBV5-1; size: -; D: -; J: TRBJ2-7; DNA: TGCGCCAGCAGCTCTAGGACGGACACCTACGAGCAGTACTTC; CDR3: CASSSRTDTYEQYF
V: TRBV11-2; size: once; D: TRBD2; J: TRBJ2-5; DNA: TGTGCCAGCAGCATACTAGCGCCTGGAGAGACCCAGTACTTC; CDR3: CASSILAPGETQYF
V: TRBV5-1; size: -; D: TRBD2; J: TRBJ2-1; DNA: TGCGCCAGCAGCTTGGCCCCCCGTAGCGGGAATGAGCAGTTCTTC; CDR3: CASSLAPRSGNEQFF
V: TRBV6-5; size: few; D: TRBD1; J: TRBJ2-1; DNA: TGTGCCAGCAGAAGGGACAGAGAATACAATGAGCAGTTCTTC; CDR3: CASRRDREYNEQFF
V: TRBV7-8; size: -; D: -; J: TRBJ2-6; DNA: TGTGCCAGCAGCTTAGCAATGCCTTTTGGACATGGGGCCAACGTCCTGACTTTC; CDR3: CASSLAMPFGHGANVLTF
V: TRBV4-1; size: -; D: -; J: TRBJ2-2; DNA: TGCGCCAGCAGCCAAGTGTTTTGGGGGGCGAACACCGGGGAGCTGTTTTTT; CDR3: CASSQVFWGANTGELFF
V: TRBV27; size: once; D: TRBD2; J: TRBJ2-7; DNA: TGTGCCAGCAGTTTCACTAGCGGGGATGAGCAGTACTTC; CDR3: CASSFTSGDEQYF
V: TRBV6-6; size: -; D: -; J: TRBJ1-4; DNA: TGTGCCAGCAATCCGACAGGTCAAAATGAAAAACTGTTTTTT; CDR3: CASNPTGQNEKLFF
V: TRBV18; size: -; D: TRBD1; J: TRBJ2-3; DNA: TGTGCCAGCTCACCGGGGTTCGGACAGGCAGGGCACACAGATACGCAGTATTTT; CDR3: CASSPGFGQAGHTDTQYF
V: TRBV11-1; size: -; D: -; J: TRBJ1-1; DNA: TGTGCCAGCAGCTTGCGGGGGAACACTGAAGCTTTCTTT; CDR3: CASSLRGNTEAFF
V: TRBV11-2; size: -; D: -; J: TRBJ2-2; DNA: TGTGCCAGCAGCTTAGGAGGGCCGAACACCGGGGAGCTGTTTTTT; CDR3: CASSLGGPNTGELFF
V: TRBV4-1; size: -; D: TRBD1; J: TRBJ2-7; DNA: TGCGCCAGCAGCGTACCGGGACAGGGGATCGGCGAGCAGTACTTC; CDR3: CASSVPGQGIGEQYF
V: TRBV28; size: -; D: -; J: TRBJ2-1; DNA: TGTGCCAGCAGAAGGGGGGGGGCGTTAACCTACAATGAGCAGTTCTTC; CDR3: CASRRGGALTYNEQFF
V: TRBV29-1; size: -; D: TRBD2; J: TRBJ2-7; DNA: TGCAGCGTTGTGAGCCAGCGGGGGTACTACGAGCAGTACTTC; CDR3: CSVVSQRGYYEQYF
V: TRBV28; size: -; D: -; J: TRBJ2-3; DNA: TGTGCCAGCAGTGGGGAGTATAGCACAGATACGCAGTATTTT; CDR3: CASSGEYSTDTQYF
V: TRBV7-3; size: -; D: TRBD1; J: TRBJ1-6; DNA: TGTGCCAGCAGCTTAGTACAGGGGATCTCACCCCTCCACTTT; CDR3: CASSLVQGISPLHF
V: TRBV10-2; size: -; D: TRBD2; J: TRBJ2-2; DNA: TGCGCCAGCAGTGATGCTAGCGGGAGAGCCGGGGAGCTGTTTTTT; CDR3: CASSDASGRAGELFF
V: TRBV7-2; size: -; D: TRBD2; J: TRBJ2-3; DNA: TGTGCCAGCAGCTTTGCGGGGGGGGGCACAGATACGCAGTATTTT; CDR3: CASSFAGGGTDTQYF
V: TRBV9; size: -; D: -; J: TRBJ2-3; DNA: TGTGCCAGCAGCGTAAGTCTCGGGGATACGCAGTATTTT; CDR3: CASSVSLGDTQYF
V: TRBV4-2; size: -; D: TRBD2; J: TRBJ2-7; DNA: TGTGCCAGCAGCCCGCAAGCGGGGGGTCCCTACGAGCAGTACTTC; CDR3: CASSPQAGGPYEQYF
V: TRBV4-2; size: -; D: -; J: TRBJ2-5; DNA: TGTGCCAGCAGCCTCTCCGCCGTCTTAGCTAAAGAGACCCAGTACTTC; CDR3: CASSLSAVLAKETQYF
V: TRBV28; size: hyperexpanded; D: -; J: TRBJ1-2; DNA: TGTGCCAGCAGTTTGCCCGGGTATTTGAGTGGCTACACCTTC; CDR3: CASSLPGYLSGYTF
V: TRBV2; size: once; D: -; J: TRBJ1-3; DNA: TGTGCCAGCCGGCCGAACGGGGTTGGAAACACCATATATTTT; CDR3: CASRPNGVGNTIYF
V: TRBV6-6; size: -; D: TRBD1; J: TRBJ2-1; DNA: TGTGCCAGCAGTTACTGGGCAGGGGGCAGGAATGAGCAGTTCTTC; CDR3: CASSYWAGGRNEQFF
V: TRBV5-4; size: -; D: -; J: TRBJ2-3; DNA: TGTGCCAGCAGCTTGGATACCGGCCGGGCAGATACGCAGTATTTT; CDR3: CASSLDTGRADTQYF
V: TRBV19; size: -; D: TRBD2; J: TRBJ2-7; DNA: TGTGCCAGTAGTATCCAATTGGGCGGGAGCCCCTCCTACGAGCAGTACTTC; CDR3: CASSIQLGGSPSYEQYF
V: TRBV30; size: -; D: -; J: TRBJ1-4; DNA: TGTGCCTGGAGTGTAGTGCAGGGGATTGGTGAAAAACTGTTTTTT; CDR3: CAWSVVQGIGEKLFF
V: TRBV21-1; size: -; D: -; J: TRBJ2-7; DNA: TGTGCCAGCAGCAAAGCAAGGGGAAGCTTGAAGCAGTACTTC; CDR3: CASSKARGSLKQYF
V: TRBV4-2; size: few; D: TRBD2; J: TRBJ2-5; DNA: TGTGCCAGCAGCCAGCCACCGGGACTAGTCGGCGAGACCCAGTACTTC; CDR3: CASSQPPGLVGETQYF
V: TRBV7-3; size: -; D: -; J: TRBJ2-5; DNA: TGTGCCAGCAGCTTAAGCGGGACGGTACAAGAGACCCAGTACTTC; CDR3: CASSLSGTVQETQYF
V: TRBV12-3/TRBV12-4; size: -; D: -; J: TRBJ2-4; DNA: TGTGCCAGCAGTTTATCCGAAAGAGACATTCAGTACTTC; CDR3: CASSLSERDIQYF
V: TRBV6-5; size: -; D: -; J: TRBJ2-7; DNA: TGTGCCAGCAGTCCAAACTTGACAGGGAGGGAGCAGTACTTC; CDR3: CASSPNLTGREQYF
V: TRBV30; size: few; D: -; J: TRBJ1-3; DNA: TGTGCCTGGAGGGGGCGCAACTCTGGAAACACCATATATTTT; CDR3: CAWRGRNSGNTIYF
V: TRBV21-1; size: -; D: -; J: TRBJ2-2; DNA: TGTGCCAGCAGCAATCTTGGCGGAGGAGCGAACACCGGGGAGCTGTTTTTT; CDR3: CASSNLGGGANTGELFF
V: TRBV5-4; size: -; D: -; J: TRBJ2-2; DNA: TGTGCCATACCCGGGGAGAACACCGGGGAGCTGTTTTTT; CDR3: CAIPGENTGELFF
V: TRBV7-7; size: once; D: -; J: TRBJ2-7; DNA: TGTGCTAGCAGTCCTAGGGGGGGCTACGAGCAGTACTTC; CDR3: CASSPRGGYEQYF
V: TRBV2; size: -; D: TRBD1; J: TRBJ1-5; DNA: TGTGCCAGCACCCAGGGACAGAATCAGCCCCAGCATTTT; CDR3: CASTQGQNQPQHF
V: TRBV19; size: -; D: -; J: TRBJ2-1; DNA: TGTGCCAGTAGACATACTAGCGGCGAGGGGGCGTTCTTC; CDR3: CASRHTSGEGAFF
V: TRBV10-3; size: -; D: -; J: TRBJ2-2; DNA: TGTGCCATCAGTGAGGGGCCGCCCGGGGAGCTGTTTTTT; CDR3: CAISEGPPGELFF
V: TRBV15; size: -; D: -; J: TRBJ2-1; DNA: TGTGCCACCAGCAGAGGGACTACTCTTGGTGAGCAGTTCTTC; CDR3: CATSRGTTLGEQFF
V: TRBV19; size: -; D: TRBD1; J: TRBJ1-5; DNA: TGTGCCAGTAGTCTCGACAGGGGTGGCAATCAGCCCCAGCATTTT; CDR3: CASSLDRGGNQPQHF
V: TRBV5-1; size: -; D: -; J: TRBJ2-2; DNA: TGCGCCAGCAGGACACATGCCGGGGACACCGGGGAGCTGTTTTTT; CDR3: CASRTHAGDTGELFF
V: TRBV30; size: -; D: -; J: TRBJ2-1; DNA: TGTGCCTGGAGTAGCCAGGGATCCTACAATGAGCAGTTCTTC; CDR3: CAWSSQGSYNEQFF
V: TRBV6-1; size: once; D: -; J: TRBJ2-7; DNA: TGTGCCAGCAGTGATGCAGGGATCATTTACGAGCAGTACTTC; CDR3: CASSDAGIIYEQYF
V: TRBV7-9; size: -; D: -; J: TRBJ2-3; DNA: TGTGCCAGCAGCCTAGCTCGGGGTCCAGATACGCAGTATTTT; CDR3: CASSLARGPDTQYF
V: TRBV7-3; size: few; D: -; J: TRBJ1-6; DNA: TGTGCCAGCAGCTTACAGGGGACAAATTCACCCCTCCACTTT; CDR3: CASSLQGTNSPLHF
V: TRBV5-1; size: -; D: -; J: TRBJ1-6; DNA: TGCGCCAGCAGCTACGACAGCTGGGTCGATATTGATTCACCCCTCCACTTT; CDR3: CASSYDSWVDIDSPLHF
V: TRBV6-5; size: -; D: -; J: TRBJ2-2; DNA: TGTGCCAGCAGAACCGGGGGAACCGGGGAGCTGTTTTTT; CDR3: CASRTGGTGELFF
V: TRBV19; size: once; D: -; J: TRBJ1-5; DNA: TGTGCCAGTATGGGGGGAAGCGGCAATCAGCCCCAGCATTTT; CDR3: CASMGGSGNQPQHF
V: TRBV25-1; size: -; D: -; J: TRBJ2-1; DNA: TGTGCCAGCGGGCGGGTTCTCACTGAGCAGTTCTTC; CDR3: CASGRVLTEQFF
V: TRBV3-1/TRBV3-2; size: -; D: TRBD2; J: TRBJ2-3; DNA: TGTGCCAGCAGCCAACTAGCGGGGGGTGGCGCAGATACGCAGTATTTT; CDR3: CASSQLAGGGADTQYF